This T cell receptor (beta chain) was identified during a study of T-cell reconstitution after alpha-beta-depleted transplantation in children. Findings of the study overall: Where some patients showed high TCRbeta diversity at day 60, it came from recipient T cells and thymic progenitors that had survived. T-cell counts and diversity at one year following transplant were attributed mainly to newly produced T cells.

This clonotype was seen at least ten times. The antigen is unknown. Germline lookup yields CDR1 SEHNR and CDR2 FQNEAQ (reference sequence). V lost 3 bases and J lost 5, with 4 bases in between. The CDR3 extends over 12 amino acids. This sample's TCRbeta library carried unique molecular identifier barcodes. TCRdb itself ran the PCR reads through MiXCR, one entry per CDR3 protein. There are some 140,000 distinct CDR3 sequences in the sample; 9.5% to 10% occur only once, and 20% to 30% lies in the top ten. This material consisted of PBMCs, mostly from graft donor cells, taken 180 days after TCRalphabeta/CD19-depleted stem cell transplant. V usage is TRBV7-9 and J usage is TRBJ2-2; D is uncertain. This clonotype originated in a girl under three years old who had a stem cell transplant for combined immunodeficiency, so the T cells may come from the graft donor. CDR3 in amino acids: CASSLLTGELFF. The CDR3 region has the DNA TGTGCCAGCAGCTTGTTGACCGGGGAGCTGTTTTTT. Together with reference TRBV7-9 and TRBJ2-2, the CDR3 gives the full variable domain: DTGVSQNPRHKITKRGQNVTFRCDPISEHNRLYWYRQTLGQGPEFLTYFQNEAQLEKSRLLSDRFSAERPKGSFSTLEIQRTEQGDSAMYLCASSLLTGELFFGEGSRLTVL.